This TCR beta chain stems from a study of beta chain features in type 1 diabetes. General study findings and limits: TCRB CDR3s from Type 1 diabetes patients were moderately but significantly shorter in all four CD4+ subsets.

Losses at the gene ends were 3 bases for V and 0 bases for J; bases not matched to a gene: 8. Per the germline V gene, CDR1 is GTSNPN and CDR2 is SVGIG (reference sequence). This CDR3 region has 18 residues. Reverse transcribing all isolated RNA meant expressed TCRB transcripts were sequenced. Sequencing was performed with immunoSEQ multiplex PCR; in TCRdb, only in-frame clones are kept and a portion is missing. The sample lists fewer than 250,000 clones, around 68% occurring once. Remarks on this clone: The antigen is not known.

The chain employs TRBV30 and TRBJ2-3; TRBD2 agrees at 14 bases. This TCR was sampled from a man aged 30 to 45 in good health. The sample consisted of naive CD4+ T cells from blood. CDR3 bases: TGTGCCTGGAGCGAGGGACTAGCGGGAGTGGGGAGCACAGATACGCAGTATTTT. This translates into CAWSEGLAGVGSTDTQYF.